This entry concerns a single T cell receptor (beta chain). This entry belongs to a study of blood T cell repertoires in COVID-19. The repertoire was sequenced with immunoSEQ multiplex PCR; TCRdb's copy has only in-frame clones and lacks some. The sample gives tens of thousands of clones, 65% to 85% of which show up once; 6.3% is in the top ten. This TCR derives from a man between 65 and 80 years old with COVID-19, enrolled during active disease. Sequenced sample: peripheral blood.

DNA for the CDR3: TGTGCCACCAGCAGAGATCGTAGTGAAAAACTGTTTTTT. It codes for CATSRDRSEKLFF. The rearrangement uses TRBV15 and TRBJ1-4; no firm D call. Trimming cost V 0 bases and J 7 bases, with 6 bases left between them. CDR3 length: 13 residues. From germline, CDR1 is LNHNV and CDR2 YYDKDF (reference sequence).